These 23 T cell receptor beta chains were all obtained from the same sample, sequenced in a study of blood T cells in healthy people across ages. PCR was performed a second time for about 7 to 11 cycles using a sample-barcoded 5' primer and a J-beta primer mix. One entry per CDR3 protein, called by TCRdb with MiXCR from the 5' RACE reads. This table holds hundreds of thousands of distinct CDR3 sequences, 25% found once. This sample also appeared in a second study, on T cells of mothers and their children.

The material sequenced was blood. These receptors all come from a boy younger than 18 in good health.

In its sample, this clonotype was seen once. This rearrangement joins TRBV2 to TRBJ2-1, with TRBD2 matching 8 bases. J gave up 4 bases and V 7 bases, and 6 bases lay outside the gene matches. The CDR3 covers 14 residues. CDR1 and CDR2 (germline): SNHLY, FYNNEI. CDR3 region: CASIGVAGYNEQFF. The DNA of the CDR3 is TGTGCCAGCATTGGGGTAGCGGGATACAATGAGCAGTTCTTC.

The genes are TRBV5-1 and TRBJ2-7; D is unclear. In germline, CDR1 is SGHRS, CDR2 YFSETQ. There are 12 residues in the CDR3. V lost 3 bases to trimming and J lost 2 bases, with 6 bases between them. CDR3 DNA: TGCGCCAGCAGCTCGGAGACCTACGAGCAGTACTTC. Translated: CASSSETYEQYF.

This clonotype was counted a few times. The chain recombines TRBV4-3 with TRBJ2-5; tentatively, D is TRBD1 (6 bases). The better agreement between TRBJ2-1 and the DNA end casts doubt on the J call. The length of the CDR3 is 13 residues. Germline V gene lookup returns CDR1 LGHNA and CDR2 YSLEER. The CDR3 DNA sequence: TGCGCCAGCAGCCAAGCTCGAGGGGGTGAGCAGTTCTTC. As protein: CASSQARGGEQFF.

Written as DNA, the CDR3 is TGTGCCAGCAGCTCGGGACTAGCCGTTTCTTACTCCTACAATGAGCAGTTCTTC. Its translation is CASSSGLAVSYSYNEQFF. The V gene is TRBV7-9, the J gene TRBJ2-1; 9 nucleotides agree with TRBD2. The CDR3 extends over 18 amino acids. The junction had 10 bases not matched to a gene; V was cut back by 4 bases and J by 0 bases. Germline CDR1 SEHNR, CDR2 FQNEAQ (reference sequence).

The gene calls are TRBV5-5 and TRBJ2-5; perhaps TRBD2 as D (6 bases). The CDR3 spans 15 residues. V lost 0 bases and J 1 base, leaving 10 bases between the germline ends. Germline CDR1 is SGHKS and CDR2 is YYEKEE (reference sequence). The DNA for the CDR3 is TGTGCCAGCAGCTTGGCTTGGGACTTCCAAGAGACCCAGTACTTC. Its protein is CASSLAWDFQETQYF.

This rearrangement joins TRBV19 to TRBJ1-1; 9 positions agree with TRBD1. Germline CDR1 and CDR2: LNHDA and SQIVND (reference sequence). CDR3 length: 14 amino acids. The junction had 11 bases not matched to a gene; V was cut back by 11 bases and J by 4 bases. The CDR3 coding sequence is TGTGCCTCCGAACCGGGACAGGGTATCACTGAAGCTTTCTTT. Translated: CASEPGQGITEAFF. The variable domain in full, completed from reference TRBV19 and TRBJ1-1, reads DGGITQSPKYLFRKEGQNVTLSCEQNLNHDAMYWYRQDPGQGLRLIYYSQIVNDFQKGDIAEGYSVSREKKESFPLTVTSAQKNPTAFYLCASEPGQGITEAFFGQGTRLTVV.

The chain couples TRBV11-2 to TRBJ2-3; perhaps TRBD1 as D (6 bases). The length of the CDR3 is 18 residues. Germline V gene lookup returns CDR1 SGHAT and CDR2 FQNNGV. The ends were cut back, 4 bases at V and 1 base at J, with 21 bases in the middle. Here the CDR3 DNA reads TGTGCCAGCAGCTCGCCCGGGACACTTAAGAGAGGCACAGATACGCAGTATTTT. It specifies CASSSPGTLKRGTDTQYF.

The table lists this clonotype with a few counts. The V call is TRBV20-1, the J call TRBJ2-5, with D unresolved. Germline CDR1 reads DFQATT; CDR2 reads SNEGSKA (reference sequence). The CDR3 runs to 13 residues. V gave up 0 bases and J gave up 5 bases, with 10 bases separating them. The CDR3 sequence: CSARDFGSETQYF. The CDR3 bases are TGCAGTGCTAGAGATTTTGGGTCGGAGACCCAGTACTTC.

This clonotype has more than one count but fewer than ten. The chain has TRBV29-1 and TRBJ2-1, with 7 positions matching TRBD2. In germline, CDR1 is SQVTM, CDR2 ANQGSEA. This CDR3 comprises 14 residues. The trim removed 0 bases at V and 3 bases at J, leaving 2 bases unmatched. The CDR3 DNA reads as TGCAGCGTTGAAGAGGGAGGGGACTACAATGAGCAGTTCTTC. Its translation: CSVEEGGDYNEQFF.

This clonotype was counted a few times. The V call is TRBV29-1, the J call TRBJ1-2; TRBD1 might be the D (6 bases). V was cut by 1 base and J by 7 bases, with 10 bases left in between. The germline V gene encodes CDR1 SQVTM and CDR2 ANQGSEA. This CDR3 spans 12 amino acids. CDR3 protein: CSVEGGAPGYTF. In DNA form, the CDR3 reads TGCAGCGTTGAAGGGGGGGCGCCTGGCTACACCTTC.

The chain employs TRBV7-2 and TRBJ1-2; TRBD1 matches at 8 bases. J was trimmed by 4 bases and V by 5 bases; bases with no gene match: 12. The CDR3 is 16 amino acids. Per the germline V gene, CDR1 is SGHTA and CDR2 is FQGNSA. For the CDR3, the DNA is TGTGCCAGCAGCCCAGATATAACAGGGGGTTTCTATGGCTACACCTTC. Protein: CASSPDITGGFYGYTF. Drawing the rest from reference TRBV7-2 and TRBJ1-2, the complete variable domain is GAGVSQSPSNKVTEKGKDVELRCDPISGHTALYWYRQSLGQGLEFLIYFQGNSAPDKSGLPSDRFSAERTGGSVSTLTIQRTQQEDSAVYLCASSPDITGGFYGYTFGSGTRLTVV.

This chain connects TRBV12-3 or TRBV12-4 to TRBJ2-3, with 7 bases lining up with TRBD2. The CDR3 covers 15 residues. J gave up 8 bases and V 6 bases, and 14 bases lay outside the gene matches. The CDR3 DNA is TGTGCCAGCAGCCCGGGACTTTCCTCGGGGGGTACGCAGTATTTT. This gives the protein CASSPGLSSGGTQYF.

This clonotype was seen only a few times. J is TRBJ2-5 and V is TRBV9, with D perhaps TRBD1 (6 bases). Germline CDR1 is SGDLS and CDR2 is YYNGEE. The length of the CDR3 is 15 residues. V was clipped by 3 bases and J by 0 bases, with 12 bases between them. The CDR3 loop is CASSGSGTHQETQYF. Written as DNA, the CDR3 is TGTGCCAGCAGCGGATCCGGGACACACCAAGAGACCCAGTACTTC.

This clonotype was recorded a few times. The chain is built from TRBV18 and TRBJ1-4, with TRBD1 matching 9 bases. This CDR3 comprises 16 residues. Germline-derived CDR1 and CDR2 are KGHSH and LQKENI. The J segment lost 6 bases and the V segment lost 4 bases, leaving 9 bases of the junction unmatched. The CDR3 DNA is TGTGCCAGCTCACGGGACAGGGCGGTCTCCGATGAAAAACTGTTTTTT. Protein: CASSRDRAVSDEKLFF. Based on the CDR3 plus reference TRBV18 and TRBJ1-4, the full variable domain is NAGVMQNPRHLVRRRGQEARLRCSPMKGHSHVYWYRQLPEEGLKFMVYLQKENIIDESGMPKERFSAEFPKEGPSILRIQQVVRGDSAAYFCASSRDRAVSDEKLFFGSGTQLSVL.

The chain uses TRBV29-1 and TRBJ2-5; 7 nucleotides agree with TRBD2. Germline V gene sequence: CDR1 SQVTM, CDR2 ANQGSEA. The CDR3 has 14 residues. V gave up 6 bases and J gave up 1 base; unmatched junction bases: 8. In DNA, the CDR3 is TGCAGCGTCCACGTAGGACTAGTCCAAGAGACCCAGTACTTC. This encodes CSVHVGLVQETQYF.

The chain couples TRBV7-9 to TRBJ2-1; the D is unclear. TRBJ2-7 matches the DNA end more closely, so the J call is doubtful. Germline CDR1 SEHNR, CDR2 FQNEAQ (reference sequence). The length of the CDR3 is 14 residues. The CDR3 DNA reads as TGTGCCAGCAGTTTGGATGACATTGCCTACGAGCAGTACTTC. This sequence encodes CASSLDDIAYEQYF.

This clonotype appeared a few times. The chain uses TRBV29-1 and TRBJ2-7, with D tentatively TRBD1 or TRBD2 (5 bases each). The CDR3 contains 12 residues. The germline CDR1 and CDR2 sequences are SQVTM and ANQGSEA. V lost 3 bases to trimming and J lost 7 bases, with 13 bases between them. The CDR3 here is CSVDSGGKEQYF. CDR3 DNA: TGCAGCGTTGACTCTGGGGGTAAAGAGCAGTACTTC.

V usage is TRBV28 and J usage is TRBJ2-6; no definite D call. Trimming took off 8 bases at V and 4 bases at J, with 18 bases between the two ends. In germline, CDR1 is MDHEN, CDR2 SYDVKM. The CDR3 contains 16 residues. The CDR3 protein is CASGTPGHNGANVLTF. CDR3 nucleotide sequence: TGTGCCAGCGGCACCCCTGGGCATAACGGGGCCAACGTCCTGACTTTC.

This clonotype turned up a few times. V gene TRBV5-1 combines with J gene TRBJ2-1, with 10 positions matching TRBD1. With 4 bases clipped from V and 8 bases from J, the junction kept 18 bases outside the gene matches. In germline, CDR1 is SGHRS, CDR2 YFSETQ. CDR3 length equals 18 residues. The CDR3 DNA is TGCGCCAGCAGCCTTGCGGTTTCAACGACAGGGGGCTGGGATGAGCAGTTCTTC. It translates to CASSLAVSTTGGWDEQFF.

The table lists this clonotype with a few counts. The chain links TRBV5-5 to TRBJ2-1; 8 bases map to TRBD1. The V segment lost 0 bases and the J segment 7 bases; nucleotides outside the gene matches: 6. The germline V gene has CDR1 SGHKS and CDR2 YYEKEE (reference sequence). The CDR3 runs 15 residues. Here the CDR3 DNA reads TGTGCCAGCAGCTTGGGGGCAGGGGGCTGGAATGAGCAGTTCTTC. Its protein is CASSLGAGGWNEQFF. Based on the CDR3 plus reference TRBV5-5 and TRBJ2-1, the full variable domain is DAGVTQSPTHLIKTRGQQVTLRCSPISGHKSVSWYQQVLGQGPQFIFQYYEKEERGRGNFPDRFSARQFPNYSSELNVNALLLGDSALYLCASSLGAGGWNEQFFGPGTRLTVL.

Ten or more counts support this clonotype. The chain is built from TRBV6-6 and TRBJ1-3; D not resolved. CDR1 is MNHNY, CDR2 SVGAGI, per germline (reference sequence). V lost 0 bases and J lost 0, with 12 bases in between. There are 17 residues in the CDR3. The CDR3 region is CASSYSAGRGSGNTIYF. DNA of the CDR3: TGTGCCAGCAGTTACTCTGCGGGAAGAGGCTCTGGAAACACCATATATTTT.

There are a few counts of this clonotype. The chain has TRBV4-2 and TRBJ2-5; 10 nucleotides line up with TRBD2. The CDR3 is 16 amino acids. V shed 3 bases and J 1 base; nucleotides not matched to a gene: 5. Germline CDR1 and CDR2: LGHNA and YNFKEQ. CDR3 bases: TGTGCCAGCAGCCATGAACTAGCGGGGTCCCAAGAGACCCAGTACTTC. It codes for CASSHELAGSQETQYF.

This clonotype was counted a few times. V is TRBV11-2 and J is TRBJ2-4, with 14 nucleotides matching TRBD2. Germline V gene lookup returns CDR1 SGHAT and CDR2 FQNNGV. The V and J ends lost 5 bases and 8 bases, in that order; junction bases with no gene match: 8. This CDR3 spans 16 amino acids. CDR3 DNA: TGTGCCAGCAGCCCAGGGACTAGCGGGAGTTTTTACATTCAGTACTTC. Its protein is CASSPGTSGSFYIQYF.